By frequency, the clone carrying this T cell receptor (beta chain) registers medium-sized. What it recognizes is unknown. Read data end 3 residues before the CDR3 end; the end is taken from the germline J gene. These data originate in a study of T cells in women clearing cervical HPV infection. On the study more broadly: Cases' blood sampling followed lesion detection by median about 150 days (90 to 200).

Study conclusions and caveats: A classifier using richness and V gene abundances reached an AUC of around 0.83.

Some clones are missing from TCRdb's copy, which holds only in-frame ones; the method was immunoSEQ multiplex PCR. This table lists roughly 34,000 clones. Dot-blot hybridization genotyped cervical HPV amplified with MY09/MY11 PCR. Trimming took off 1 base at V and 3 bases at J, with 7 bases between the two ends. CDR3 length: 15 amino acids. CDR1 and CDR2 (germline): KGHSH, LQKENI. The V and J genes are TRBV18 and TRBJ2-6, with D possibly TRBD1 on 6 matching bases. Sequenced: blood buffy coat. The TCR originated in a woman aged 18-70 years with a cervical HPV16 infection that either progressed to CIN3+ or cleared (not recorded which). The CDR3 DNA, read in part, is TGTGCCAGCTCACCACAGGGGGTTGGGGCCAACGTC. As protein: CASSPQGVGANV. The full-length CDR3 reads as CASSPQGVGANVLTF.